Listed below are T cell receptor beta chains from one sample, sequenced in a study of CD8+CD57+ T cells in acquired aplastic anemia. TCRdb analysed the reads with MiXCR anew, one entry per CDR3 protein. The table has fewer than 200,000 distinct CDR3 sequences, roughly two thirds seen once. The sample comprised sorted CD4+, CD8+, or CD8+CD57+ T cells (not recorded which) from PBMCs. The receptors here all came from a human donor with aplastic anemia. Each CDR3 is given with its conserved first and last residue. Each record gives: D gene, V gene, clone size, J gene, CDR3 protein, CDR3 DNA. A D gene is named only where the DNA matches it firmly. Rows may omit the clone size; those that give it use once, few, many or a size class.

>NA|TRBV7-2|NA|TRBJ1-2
CASRSTTNYGYTF
TGTGCCAGCAGGTCTACAACTAACTATGGCTACACCTTC
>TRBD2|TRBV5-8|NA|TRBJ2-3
CASSFGGVSTDTQYF
TGCGCCAGCAGCTTTGGGGGGGTGAGCACAGATACGCAGTATTTT
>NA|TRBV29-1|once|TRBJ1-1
CSVANTEAFF
TGCAGCGTCGCGAACACTGAAGCTTTCTTT
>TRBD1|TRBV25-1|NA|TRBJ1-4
CASSPGGQRDNEKLFF
TGTGCCAGCAGTCCGGGGGGACAGCGTGATAATGAAAAACTGTTTTTT
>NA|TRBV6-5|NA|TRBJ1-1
CASSYSVNTDAFF
TGTGCCAGCAGTTACTCGGTGAACACTGATGCTTTCTTT
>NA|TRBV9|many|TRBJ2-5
CASSVGGYQETQYF
TGTGCCAGCAGCGTGGGGGGTTACCAAGAGACCCAGTACTTC
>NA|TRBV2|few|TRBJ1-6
CASQTVISNSPLHF
TGTGCCAGCCAGACAGTTATCTCCAACTCACCCCTCCACTTT
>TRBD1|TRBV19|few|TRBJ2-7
CASTAGTGSYEQYF
TGTGCCAGTACCGCCGGGACAGGCTCATACGAGCAGTACTTC
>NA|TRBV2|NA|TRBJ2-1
CASSPPGFRFSNEQFF
TGTGCCAGCAGCCCTCCGGGGTTTCGGTTTTCTAATGAGCAGTTCTTC
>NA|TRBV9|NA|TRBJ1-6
CASTGSSNSPLHF
TGTGCCAGTACCGGCAGCTCAAATTCACCCCTCCACTTT
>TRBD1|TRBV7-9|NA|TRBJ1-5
CASSLGTGSNQPQHF
TGTGCCAGCAGCTTGGGGACAGGGAGCAATCAGCCCCAGCATTTT
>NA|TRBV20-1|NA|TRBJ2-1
CSANLEQNEQFF
TGCAGTGCCAACCTCGAACAGAATGAGCAGTTCTTC
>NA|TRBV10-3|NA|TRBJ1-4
CAISESQATNEKLFF
TGTGCCATCAGTGAGTCCCAGGCAACTAATGAAAAACTGTTTTTT
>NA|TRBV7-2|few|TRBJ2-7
CASLRGGDEQYF
TGTGCCAGCCTTCGAGGGGGGGACGAGCAGTACTTC
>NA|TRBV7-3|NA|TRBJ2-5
CASSLMAGEAQYF
TGTGCCAGCAGCTTAATGGCAGGAGAGGCCCAGTACTTC
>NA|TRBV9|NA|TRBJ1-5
CASSPGKNQPQHF
TGTGCCAGCAGCCCCGGAAAAAATCAGCCCCAGCATTTT
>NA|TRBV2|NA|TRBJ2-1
CASSDKAARWTNGQFF
TGTGCCAGCAGTGATAAGGCGGCTAGATGGACGAATGGGCAGTTCTTC
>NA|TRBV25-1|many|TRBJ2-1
CASSEAGEQFF
TGTGCCAGCAGTGAAGCGGGGGAGCAGTTCTTC
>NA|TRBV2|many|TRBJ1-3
CATYTAGLGNTIYF
TGTGCCACCTACACGGCAGGGCTGGGGAACACCATATATTTT
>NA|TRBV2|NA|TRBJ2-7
CASSAQGLYEQYF
TGTGCCAGCAGTGCCCAGGGACTCTACGAGCAGTACTTC
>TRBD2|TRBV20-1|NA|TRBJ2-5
CSASGGGGLQETQYF
TGCAGTGCCTCCGGGGGGGGGGGTCTCCAAGAGACCCAGTACTTC
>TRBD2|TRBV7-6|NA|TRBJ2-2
CASSVLAGGPYTGELFF
TGTGCCAGCAGCGTACTAGCGGGGGGGCCATACACCGGGGAGCTGTTTTTT
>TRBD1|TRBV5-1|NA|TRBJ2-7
CASSLGQGVVNEQYF
TGCGCCAGCAGCTTGGGACAGGGGGTGGTCAACGAGCAGTACTTC
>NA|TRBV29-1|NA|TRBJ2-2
CSVEWASGQGNTGELFF
TGCAGCGTTGAGTGGGCCTCCGGCCAGGGGAACACCGGGGAGCTGTTTTTT
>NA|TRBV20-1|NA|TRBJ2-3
CSARDHLRGWDTQYF
TGCAGTGCTAGAGATCATTTGCGGGGATGGGATACGCAGTATTTT
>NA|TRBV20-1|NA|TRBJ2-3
CSATRPHSTDTQYF
TGCAGTGCGACTCGACCCCACAGCACAGATACGCAGTATTTT
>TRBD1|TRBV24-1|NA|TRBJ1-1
CATSDLDRVNAEAFF
TGTGCCACCAGTGATCTTGACAGGGTGAACGCTGAAGCTTTCTTT